These T cell receptor beta chains were read from a single sample in a study of early T cells in non-severe SARS-CoV-2 infection. TCRdb re-analysed the 5' RACE reads in MiXCR, keeping a single row per CDR3 protein. The repertoire holds over 50,000 distinct CDR3 sequences, 10% to 15% seen once, with approximately 2.9% in the top ten. Sequenced input: whole blood. These receptors all come from an adult who was a healthcare worker with PCR-confirmed SARS-CoV-2 infection or an uninfected control (not recorded which). Each CDR3 is given with its conserved first and last residue. D genes are given only for firm matches. Expanded clones get a size class; other rows say once, few or many, or leave the size out.

TRBJ1-6 | few | TRBV20-1 | . | TGCAGTGCTGGCCCCCGACGGTTGGCTTCACCCCTCCACTTT | CSAGPRRLASPLHF
TRBJ2-1 | . | TRBV19 | TRBD2 | TGTGCCAGTAGACTAGCGGGAGAGGATATTGAGCAGTTCTTC | CASRLAGEDIEQFF
TRBJ2-1 | . | TRBV30 | . | TGTGCCTGGAGTGTATCGACTAGTTACAATGAGCAGTTCTTC | CAWSVSTSYNEQFF
TRBJ2-2 | few | TRBV24-1 | TRBD2 | TGTGCCACCAGTGATACGACTAGCGGGACTACGAACACCGGGGAGCTGTTTTTT | CATSDTTSGTTNTGELFF
TRBJ2-5 | many | TRBV10-1 | . | TGCGCCAGCAGTGAGTCGCCAGAGCAAGAGACCCAGTACTTC | CASSESPEQETQYF
TRBJ2-3 | few | TRBV29-1 | . | TGCAGCGTTCTGGGGGGACTCCGCACAGATACGCAGTATTTT | CSVLGGLRTDTQYF
TRBJ2-2 | many | TRBV11-2 | . | TGTGCCACCCAGGGCGGGGAGCTGTTTTTT | CATQGGELFF
TRBJ2-5 | many | TRBV6-2/TRBV6-3 | . | TGTGCCAGCAGTTATCAGGCCCGGCTCTTACAAGAGACCCAGTACTTC | CASSYQARLLQETQYF
TRBJ2-6 | . | TRBV6-5 | TRBD1 | TGTGCCAGCAGTTACGTGAGGACAGGGGGCGCTGGGGCCAACGTCCTGACTTTC | CASSYVRTGGAGANVLTF
TRBJ1-1 | many | TRBV7-9 | TRBD1 | TGTGCCAGCAGTTTCGGACAGGGGGACACTGAAGCTTTCTTT | CASSFGQGDTEAFF
TRBJ2-3 | many | TRBV2 | . | TGTGCCAACGGCGCAACAGATACGCAGTATTTT | CANGATDTQYF
TRBJ2-3 | many | TRBV6-6 | . | TGTGCCAGCAGTTACTCAGATACGCAGTATTTT | CASSYSDTQYF
TRBJ2-7 | few | TRBV3-1 | . | TGTGCCAGCAGCCGGGGGACCCACGAGCAGTACTTC | CASSRGTHEQYF
TRBJ2-5 | few | TRBV7-8 | . | TGTGCCAGCAGTCCGGGTCCTATGTTTGGGGCCGAGACCCAGTACTTC | CASSPGPMFGAETQYF
TRBJ1-6 | few | TRBV9 | . | TGTGCCAGCAGCGTAGATCGGGAGAGGACACCCCTCCACTTT | CASSVDRERTPLHF
TRBJ1-6 | . | TRBV5-6 | . | TGTGCCAGCAGCTTGGGACCGAACCTGGAATATTCACCCCTCCACTTT | CASSLGPNLEYSPLHF
TRBJ2-1 | many | TRBV7-6 | . | TGTGCCAGCAGCTCCCTCGACGGGGATTCCTACAATGAGCAGTTCTTC | CASSSLDGDSYNEQFF
TRBJ1-1 | . | TRBV3-1 | . | TGTGCCAGCAGCCGACAGGTCATGAACACTGAAGCTTTCTTT | CASSRQVMNTEAFF
TRBJ2-1 | . | TRBV12-5 | TRBD2 | TGTGCTAGTGGCACAGAACCGAAAGGGCTAGCGGGAGGGCAGGTGAATGACCAGTTCTTC | CASGTEPKGLAGGQVNDQFF
TRBJ2-2 | many | TRBV9 | . | TGTGCCAGCAGCGTTAACCAGGGGCCCCCGAACACCGGGGAGCTGTTTTTT | CASSVNQGPPNTGELFF
TRBJ1-5 | many | TRBV12-3/TRBV12-4 | TRBD1 | TGTGCCAGCAGGCAATGGACAGGGGGCAATCAGCCCCAGCATTTT | CASRQWTGGNQPQHF
TRBJ1-1 | . | TRBV29-1 | . | TGCAGCGTTCCCCGGAAGACTGAAGCTTTCTTT | CSVPRKTEAFF
TRBJ2-1 | many | TRBV7-2 | . | TGTGCCAGCAGCTATACCCGGGGTAGGGATCTTGAGCAGTTCTTC | CASSYTRGRDLEQFF